This T cell receptor beta chain emerged from a study of OX40 agonist ivuxolimab in advanced cancers. Overall study: Intravenous ivuxolimab was administered to patients every 2 weeks at 0.01 to 10 mg/kg. Recorded diagnoses for dose-escalation patients were hepatocellular carcinoma, melanoma, renal cell or head and neck cancer.

Clones were read by immunoSEQ multiplex PCR, and TCRdb kept only the in-frame ones, dropping some. The sample has 90,000 or so clones; around 90% are singletons. The germline CDR1 and CDR2 sequences are MNHEY and SMNVEV (reference sequence). The CDR3 is 14 amino acids. V was clipped by 4 bases and J by 0 bases, with 8 bases between them. The TCR comes from an adult with an advanced solid tumor such as melanoma, head and neck, liver or kidney cancer. The chain couples TRBV27 to TRBJ2-3; D is unclear. Sample: CD4+ or CD8+ T cells sorted from blood, taken in a trial of the OX40 agonist ivuxolimab. CDR3 in DNA: TGTGCCAGCAGTTCTCCAGGAAGCACAGATACGCAGTATTTT. It codes for CASSSPGSTDTQYF.